The present entry profiles one T cell receptor (beta chain) with its context. The target antigen is unknown. The data were obtained in a study of Graves' ophthalmopathy and Graves' hyperthyroidism. Ophthalmopathic donors had moderate-to-severe activity, CAS ≥3 and NOSPECS ≥4, with disease that had lasted under 3 months. The authors isolated PBMCs from approximately 10 ml of fresh peripheral blood. The trim removed 6 bases at V and 3 bases at J, leaving 7 bases unmatched. The CDR3 contains 15 residues. Amplifying from RNA transcripts, the study obtained TCR beta CDR3 regions. The workflow started with a first-round RT-PCR run with HTBI primers and then moved on to a second-round multiplex PCR. Each CDR3 protein is one row after TCRdb ran MiXCR on the multiplex PCR reads. Here the sample spans some 160,000 distinct CDR3 sequences, roughly 36% being singletons. Whole-study findings and limits: Progression of ophthalmopathy was predicted by the model with about 66% sensitivity and roughly 78% specificity. Most thyroid clonotypes expanded beyond 0.001 frequency were also found in blood.

The chain recombines TRBV12-3 or TRBV12-4 with TRBJ2-5; 10 bases line up with TRBD1. The sequencing sample was made of peripheral blood. This clonotype originated in a man aged 25-45 years with Graves' ophthalmopathy. The CDR3 DNA reads as TGTGCCAGCAGCTACAGTGGACAGGGGGAAGAGACCCAGTACTTC. Amino acid sequence: CASSYSGQGEETQYF.